This T cell receptor (beta chain) was sequenced for a study of OX40 agonist ivuxolimab in advanced cancers. Study-wide background: The patients received agonistic anti-OX40 (CD134) antibody ivuxolimab.

Study-level results: At 0.1 to 3.0 mg/kg and by week 6, clonal expansion occurred in CD4+ and CD8+ blood T cells. Antigen specificity remained undetermined for the expanded peripheral T cells.

This clone was observed once. Its antigen is as yet unknown. Produced via immunoSEQ multiplex PCR; TCRdb's table is partial and in-frame only. The sample includes some 100,000 clones, about nine tenths seen only once; the top ten take approximately 0.34%. Germline V lookup: CDR1 SQVTM, CDR2 ANQGSEA. Trimming took 7 bases from V and 6 from J, leaving 16 bases between them. This CDR3 has 13 residues. The TCR originated in an adult with an advanced solid tumor such as melanoma, head and neck, liver or kidney cancer. The chain links TRBV29-1 to TRBJ1-5; possibly TRBD1 for D (5 bases). Source: CD4+ or CD8+ T cells sorted from blood, taken in a trial of the OX40 agonist ivuxolimab. CDR3 bases: TGCAGCGCTAGCGGGGGTGTCAGTCAGCCCCAGCATTTT. Amino acids: CSASGGVSQPQHF.